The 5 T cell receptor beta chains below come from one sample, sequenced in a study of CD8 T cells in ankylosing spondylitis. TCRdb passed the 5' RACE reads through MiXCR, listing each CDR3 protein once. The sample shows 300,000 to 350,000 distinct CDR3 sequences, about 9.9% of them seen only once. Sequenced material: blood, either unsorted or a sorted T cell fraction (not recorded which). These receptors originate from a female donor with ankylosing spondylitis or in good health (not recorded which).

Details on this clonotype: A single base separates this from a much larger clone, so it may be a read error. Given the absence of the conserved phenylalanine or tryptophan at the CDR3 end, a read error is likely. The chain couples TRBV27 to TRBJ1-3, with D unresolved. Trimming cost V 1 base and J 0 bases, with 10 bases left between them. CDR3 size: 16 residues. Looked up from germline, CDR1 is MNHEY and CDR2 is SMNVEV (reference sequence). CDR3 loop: CASSLYGSGSGNTIYS. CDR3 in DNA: TGTGCCAGCAGTTTATACGGGTCGGGCTCTGGAAACACCATATATTCT.

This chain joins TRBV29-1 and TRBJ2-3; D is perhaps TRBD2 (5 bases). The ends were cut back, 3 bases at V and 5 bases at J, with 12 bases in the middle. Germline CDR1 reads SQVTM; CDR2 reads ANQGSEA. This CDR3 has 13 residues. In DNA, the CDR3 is TGCAGCGTTGATTGGGGAAGCGGAGATACGCAGTATTTT. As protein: CSVDWGSGDTQYF.

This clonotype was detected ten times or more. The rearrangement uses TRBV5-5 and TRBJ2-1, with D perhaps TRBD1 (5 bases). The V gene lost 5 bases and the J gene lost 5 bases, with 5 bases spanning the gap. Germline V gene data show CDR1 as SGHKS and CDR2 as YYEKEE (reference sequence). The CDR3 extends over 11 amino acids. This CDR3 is CASRGDNEQFF. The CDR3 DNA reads TGTGCCAGCAGAGGGGACAATGAGCAGTTCTTC.

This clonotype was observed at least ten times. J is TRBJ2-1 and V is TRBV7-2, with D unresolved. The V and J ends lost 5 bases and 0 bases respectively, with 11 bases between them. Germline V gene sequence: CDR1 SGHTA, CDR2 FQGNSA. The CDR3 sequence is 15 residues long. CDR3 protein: CASSRERNSYNEQFF. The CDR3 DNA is TGTGCCAGCAGCCGTGAGAGAAACTCCTACAATGAGCAGTTCTTC.

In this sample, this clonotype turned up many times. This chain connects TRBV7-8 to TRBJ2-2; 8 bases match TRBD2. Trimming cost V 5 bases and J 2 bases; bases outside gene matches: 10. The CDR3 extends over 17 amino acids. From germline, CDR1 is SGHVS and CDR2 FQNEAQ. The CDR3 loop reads CASSGAGVEFNTGELFF. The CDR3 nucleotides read TGTGCCAGCAGCGGAGCGGGAGTTGAGTTTAACACCGGGGAGCTGTTTTTT.